What follows are 9 T cell receptor beta chains derived from one specimen sequenced in a study of Ad26.COV2.S vaccination and SARS-CoV-2 variants. The treatment is: some 20 received Ad26.COV2.S at low or high dose, single or two shots; about 5 received placebo; per-sample allocation not given. Collection of samples fell on day 63 after the first vaccine or placebo injection. Repertoires were generated with immunoSEQ multiplex PCR, while TCRdb's copy carries only in-frame clones and drops some. The sample shows 350,000 to 450,000 clones, 89% of them seen only once. This sample comprised peripheral blood, obtained in a trial of Ad26.COV2.S vaccine versus placebo. The receptors stem from a person between 18 and 65 years old who received the Ad26.COV2.S COVID-19 vaccine or a placebo.

The genes are TRBV7-2 and TRBJ2-7, with D possibly being TRBD2 (5 bases). With 1 base removed from V and 4 bases from J, the gap between germline ends came to 20 bases. CDR3 size: 17 residues. The germline CDR1 and CDR2 sequences are SGHTA and FQGNSA. This CDR3 is CASSLGGPGYRSYEQYF. CDR3 nucleotides: TGTGCCAGCAGCTTAGGTGGCCCGGGATATCGATCTTACGAGCAGTACTTC.

The gene calls are TRBV19 and TRBJ1-5, with a possible D match to TRBD1 (6 bases). The germline gives CDR1 LNHDA, CDR2 SQIVND (reference sequence). V lost 3 bases and J 2 bases, leaving 14 bases between the germline ends. There are 16 residues in the CDR3. CDR3 in amino acids: CASSIKRWTGNQPQHF. The CDR3 nucleotides read TGTGCCAGTAGTATTAAGAGATGGACAGGCAATCAGCCCCAGCATTTT.

In nucleotides, the CDR3 is TGCAGTGCTAGTTTAGGCGGGATAGTCTACGAGCAGTACTTC. Amino acid sequence: CSASLGGIVYEQYF. The chain links TRBV20-1 to TRBJ2-7, with D perhaps TRBD2 (6 bases). Germline lookup yields CDR1 DFQATT and CDR2 SNEGSKA (reference sequence). CDR3 size: 14 residues. Trimming shortened V by 3 bases and J by 3 bases, and 15 bases separated the two germline ends.

V and J are TRBV13 and TRBJ2-1; the D gene is possibly TRBD1 (6 bases). CDR3 length equals 16 residues. With 4 bases removed from V and 9 bases from J, the gap between germline ends came to 22 bases. Germline CDR1 reads PRHDT; CDR2 reads FYEKMQ (reference sequence). The CDR3 DNA follows: TGTGCCAGCAGCTCGCCCCCCCGGGGCAGGGGAGCTGAGCAGTTCTTC. Its protein is CASSSPPRGRGAEQFF.

This chain joins TRBV24-1 and TRBJ2-5, with 8 bases lining up with TRBD1. This CDR3 has 14 amino acids. V shed 9 bases, J shed 10 bases, and the junction held 15 bases outside the gene matches. The germline V gene has CDR1 KGHDR and CDR2 SFDVKD. CDR3 nucleotides: TGTGCCACCGAAGGCGGGACAGGAGTTGTGGACCAGTACTTC. It is translated as CATEGGTGVVDQYF.

The rearrangement links TRBV4-3 to TRBJ1-1, with D possibly matching TRBD1 (5 bases). The length of the CDR3 is 13 residues. CDR1 is LGHNA and CDR2 is YSLEER in the germline V gene. V shed 6 bases and J shed 4 bases, with 12 bases lying between them. The CDR3 bases are TGCGCCAGCAGTGCGAGGGGAGGCACTGAAGCTTTCTTT. Protein sequence: CASSARGGTEAFF.

This rearrangement joins TRBV30 to TRBJ2-1, with 9 bases aligning to TRBD1. The germline gives CDR1 GTSNPN, CDR2 SVGIG (reference sequence). Trimming took 3 bases from V and 6 from J; bases not matched to a gene: 6. The CDR3 is 14 residues long. This CDR3 is CAWRGQGNGNEQFF. DNA of the CDR3: TGTGCCTGGAGAGGACAGGGGAACGGCAATGAGCAGTTCTTC.

The rearrangement joins TRBV5-4 to TRBJ2-3, with D possibly being TRBD1 (6 bases). Per germline, CDR1 SGHNT and CDR2 YYREEE (reference sequence). V was clipped by 4 bases and J by 6 bases, with 18 bases between them. The CDR3 is 15 residues long. CDR3 sequence (DNA): TGTGCCAGCAGCCCGGGACACTCCCGCGTGGATACGCAGTATTTT. Translation gives CASSPGHSRVDTQYF.

The rearrangement uses TRBV19 and TRBJ2-3; 8 bases map to TRBD2. Germline trimming cut 3 bases from V and 5 bases from J; bases unmatched to any gene: 10. This CDR3 spans 16 amino acids. The V gene's germline CDR1 is LNHDA and CDR2 SQIVND (reference sequence). CDR3 sequence: CASSIGAGEVRDTQYF. CDR3 bases: TGTGCCAGTAGTATTGGAGCGGGGGAGGTTCGAGATACGCAGTATTTT.